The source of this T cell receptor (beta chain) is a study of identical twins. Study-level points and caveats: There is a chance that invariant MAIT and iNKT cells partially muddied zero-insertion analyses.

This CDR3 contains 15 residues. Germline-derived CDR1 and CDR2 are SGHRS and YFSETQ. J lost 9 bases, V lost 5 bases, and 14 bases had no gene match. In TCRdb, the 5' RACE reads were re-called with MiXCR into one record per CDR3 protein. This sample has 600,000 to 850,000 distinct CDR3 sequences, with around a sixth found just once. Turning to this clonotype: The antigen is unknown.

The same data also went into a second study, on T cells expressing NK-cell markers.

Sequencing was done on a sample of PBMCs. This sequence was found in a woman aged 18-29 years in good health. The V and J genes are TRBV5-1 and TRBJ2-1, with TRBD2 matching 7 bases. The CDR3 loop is CASRKRERDHGEQFF. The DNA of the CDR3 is TGCGCCAGCAGGAAGCGGGAACGAGACCATGGTGAGCAGTTCTTC.